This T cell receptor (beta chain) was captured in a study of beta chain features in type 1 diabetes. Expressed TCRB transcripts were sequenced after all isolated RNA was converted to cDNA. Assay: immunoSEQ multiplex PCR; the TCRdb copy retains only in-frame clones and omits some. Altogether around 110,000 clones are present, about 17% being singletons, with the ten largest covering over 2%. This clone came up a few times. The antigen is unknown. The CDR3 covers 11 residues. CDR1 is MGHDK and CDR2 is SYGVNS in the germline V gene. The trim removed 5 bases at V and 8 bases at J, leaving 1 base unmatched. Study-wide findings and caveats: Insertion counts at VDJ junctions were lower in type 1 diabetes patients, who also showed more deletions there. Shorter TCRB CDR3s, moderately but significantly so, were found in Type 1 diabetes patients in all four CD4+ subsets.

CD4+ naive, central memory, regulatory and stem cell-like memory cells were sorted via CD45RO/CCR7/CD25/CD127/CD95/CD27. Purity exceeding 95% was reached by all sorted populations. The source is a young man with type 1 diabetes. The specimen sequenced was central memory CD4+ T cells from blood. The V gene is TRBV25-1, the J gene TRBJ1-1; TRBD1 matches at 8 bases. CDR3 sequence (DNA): TGTGCCAGCAGTCGACAGGGGGAAGCTTTCTTT. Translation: CASSRQGEAFF.